The rows below give T cell receptor beta chains drawn from one sample of a study of blood T cell repertoires in COVID-19. The data were produced by immunoSEQ multiplex PCR, yet TCRdb's version contains in-frame clones alone and is incomplete. The table lists about 100,000 clones, around nine tenths of them singletons. The sample taken for sequencing was peripheral blood. The receptors were gathered from a middle-aged man with acute or convalescent COVID-19. Each CDR3 is given with its conserved first and last residue. A D gene is named only where the DNA matches it firmly. Clone size is stated in some rows and not others, as once, few, many or a class when expanded.

abundance: NA; d_gene: TRBD2; v_gene: TRBV4-3; j_gene: TRBJ2-3; CDR3nt: TGCGCCAGCAGCCAAGACGGGACTAGCGGGCGTGATACGCAGTATTTT; CDR3aa: CASSQDGTSGRDTQYF
abundance: NA; d_gene: TRBD1; v_gene: TRBV12-5; j_gene: TRBJ2-3; CDR3nt: TGTGCTAGTGGGGGGGACAGGGAGGCAGATACGCAGTATTTT; CDR3aa: CASGGDREADTQYF
abundance: NA; d_gene: NA; v_gene: TRBV19; j_gene: TRBJ2-4; CDR3nt: TGTGCCAGTAGTATTCCGCGGGATACGGCCAAAAACATTCAGTACTTC; CDR3aa: CASSIPRDTAKNIQYF
abundance: once; d_gene: NA; v_gene: TRBV11-2; j_gene: TRBJ1-4; CDR3nt: TGTGCCAGCAGGAGAGGGTTGAATGAAAAACTGTTTTTT; CDR3aa: CASRRGLNEKLFF
abundance: NA; d_gene: NA; v_gene: TRBV7-9; j_gene: TRBJ1-2; CDR3nt: TGTGCCAGCAGCTTGGGGACGACAGGCGGCTACACCTTC; CDR3aa: CASSLGTTGGYTF
abundance: NA; d_gene: TRBD2; v_gene: TRBV5-4; j_gene: TRBJ2-1; CDR3nt: TGTGCCAGCAGCTTGGGGACTAGCGGGGGCGATGAGCAGTTCTTC; CDR3aa: CASSLGTSGGDEQFF
abundance: NA; d_gene: NA; v_gene: TRBV6-5; j_gene: TRBJ1-5; CDR3nt: TGTGCCAGCATGGCGCGGGGGATACAGCCCCAGCATTTT; CDR3aa: CASMARGIQPQHF
abundance: NA; d_gene: NA; v_gene: TRBV27; j_gene: TRBJ1-1; CDR3nt: TGTGCCAGCAGTGGTATGGGGACTCCCCGGACTGAAGCTTTCTTT; CDR3aa: CASSGMGTPRTEAFF
abundance: NA; d_gene: TRBD1; v_gene: TRBV19; j_gene: TRBJ1-2; CDR3nt: TGTGCCAGTAGTGTACCGGGACAGGGTACGGACTATGGCTACACCTTC; CDR3aa: CASSVPGQGTDYGYTF
abundance: NA; d_gene: NA; v_gene: TRBV29-1; j_gene: TRBJ2-7; CDR3nt: TGCAGCGTCCGAACAACCCACTCCTACGAGCAGTACTTC; CDR3aa: CSVRTTHSYEQYF
abundance: NA; d_gene: TRBD2; v_gene: TRBV24-1; j_gene: TRBJ2-1; CDR3nt: TGTGCCACCAGTGTAGGACTAGCGGGAGGTGGTGGGAATGAGCAGTTCTTC; CDR3aa: CATSVGLAGGGGNEQFF
abundance: once; d_gene: TRBD1; v_gene: TRBV15; j_gene: TRBJ1-5; CDR3nt: TGTGCCACCAGCAGTGACCTAACAGGGGGCCATCAGCCCCAGCATTTT; CDR3aa: CATSSDLTGGHQPQHF
abundance: NA; d_gene: TRBD1; v_gene: TRBV6-5; j_gene: TRBJ1-5; CDR3nt: TGTGCCAGCAGTACGGGACAGGGTGGCAATCAGCCCCAGCATTTT; CDR3aa: CASSTGQGGNQPQHF
abundance: NA; d_gene: TRBD2; v_gene: TRBV14; j_gene: TRBJ2-5; CDR3nt: TGTGCCAGCAGCGGACTAGTGGGGACCCAGTACTTC; CDR3aa: CASSGLVGTQYF
abundance: NA; d_gene: TRBD1; v_gene: TRBV11-2; j_gene: TRBJ2-7; CDR3nt: TGTGCCAGCAGCTATGGACAGGGTCGGCTCCACGAGCAGTACTTC; CDR3aa: CASSYGQGRLHEQYF
abundance: NA; d_gene: TRBD1; v_gene: TRBV10-3; j_gene: TRBJ1-3; CDR3nt: TGTGCCATCAGTGAAGCCAGGGGGAATGCTGGAAACACCATATATTTT; CDR3aa: CAISEARGNAGNTIYF
abundance: NA; d_gene: TRBD1; v_gene: TRBV18; j_gene: TRBJ2-1; CDR3nt: TGTGCCAGCTCACCACCTCGAGGGGGCCCATCGTACAATGAGCAGTTCTTC; CDR3aa: CASSPPRGGPSYNEQFF
abundance: once; d_gene: TRBD2; v_gene: TRBV7-2; j_gene: TRBJ2-3; CDR3nt: TGTGCCAGCAGCCTTAGGACTAGCCTTGATACGCAGTATTTT; CDR3aa: CASSLRTSLDTQYF
abundance: NA; d_gene: TRBD1; v_gene: TRBV3-1/TRBV3-2; j_gene: TRBJ2-5; CDR3nt: TGTGCCAGCAGCCGTGACAGGGGGCGGGAGACCCAGTACTTC; CDR3aa: CASSRDRGRETQYF
abundance: NA; d_gene: TRBD2; v_gene: TRBV18; j_gene: TRBJ2-7; CDR3nt: TGTGCCAGCTCATCACGGGGGGAATACGAGCAGTACTTC; CDR3aa: CASSSRGEYEQYF
abundance: NA; d_gene: NA; v_gene: TRBV11-2; j_gene: TRBJ2-1; CDR3nt: TGTGCCAGCAGGGGAATAGGGAGGAGTGAGCAGTTCTTC; CDR3aa: CASRGIGRSEQFF
abundance: NA; d_gene: TRBD1; v_gene: TRBV5-4; j_gene: TRBJ2-7; CDR3nt: TGTGCCAGCAGCCACCGACAGGGGGACCCCTACGAGCAGTACTTC; CDR3aa: CASSHRQGDPYEQYF
abundance: NA; d_gene: TRBD1; v_gene: TRBV11-2; j_gene: TRBJ1-3; CDR3nt: TGTGCCAGCCAGAATGACAGGGGGCATGGAAACACCATATATTTT; CDR3aa: CASQNDRGHGNTIYF
abundance: NA; d_gene: NA; v_gene: TRBV10-2; j_gene: TRBJ1-2; CDR3nt: TGCGCCAGCTATGGGGGGAAAGCTAACTATGGCTACACCTTC; CDR3aa: CASYGGKANYGYTF
abundance: NA; d_gene: TRBD1; v_gene: TRBV6-5; j_gene: TRBJ1-5; CDR3nt: TGTGCCAGCACCGTGAAGACAGGGTCCAATCAGCCCCAGCATTTT; CDR3aa: CASTVKTGSNQPQHF
abundance: NA; d_gene: NA; v_gene: TRBV21-1; j_gene: TRBJ2-1; CDR3nt: TGTGCCAGGAAGAAAGGCCGGGACAATGAGCAGTTCTTC; CDR3aa: CARKKGRDNEQFF
abundance: NA; d_gene: TRBD2; v_gene: TRBV13; j_gene: TRBJ2-1; CDR3nt: TGTGCCAGCAGCTTCCTCGGACTAGACAATGAGCAGTTCTTC; CDR3aa: CASSFLGLDNEQFF
abundance: NA; d_gene: NA; v_gene: TRBV4-1; j_gene: TRBJ1-3; CDR3nt: TGCGCCAGCAGCCAAGGGCCAGGGGTCGCTTATGGAAACACCATATATTTT; CDR3aa: CASSQGPGVAYGNTIYF
abundance: NA; d_gene: TRBD1; v_gene: TRBV29-1; j_gene: TRBJ2-7; CDR3nt: TGCAGCTCTTGGGACAGCTACGAGCAGTACTTC; CDR3aa: CSSWDSYEQYF
abundance: NA; d_gene: TRBD1; v_gene: TRBV24-1; j_gene: TRBJ2-7; CDR3nt: TGTGCCACCAGTGACAGGACAGGGGGCTACGAGCAGTACTTC; CDR3aa: CATSDRTGGYEQYF
abundance: NA; d_gene: TRBD1; v_gene: TRBV5-4; j_gene: TRBJ1-1; CDR3nt: TGTGCCAGCAGCCGACCCAGGGGGGCGAAGGGGAACACTGAAGCTTTCTTT; CDR3aa: CASSRPRGAKGNTEAFF
abundance: NA; d_gene: NA; v_gene: TRBV5-1; j_gene: TRBJ2-1; CDR3nt: TGCGCCAGCAGCCTGGACTTAAATGAGCAGTTCTTC; CDR3aa: CASSLDLNEQFF
abundance: NA; d_gene: NA; v_gene: TRBV2; j_gene: TRBJ2-3; CDR3nt: TGTGCCAGCAGTACGAGGACAGGCACAGATACGCAGTATTTT; CDR3aa: CASSTRTGTDTQYF
abundance: NA; d_gene: NA; v_gene: TRBV28; j_gene: TRBJ1-5; CDR3nt: TGTGCCAGCAGTCCCCAGACGGGGGTCGGGCAGCCCCAGCATTTT; CDR3aa: CASSPQTGVGQPQHF
abundance: NA; d_gene: TRBD2; v_gene: TRBV6-4; j_gene: TRBJ2-2; CDR3nt: TGTGCCAGCAGTGACTCATTGACTGGAAGCGGGAAGCTGTTTTTT; CDR3aa: CASSDSLTGSGKLFF
abundance: NA; d_gene: NA; v_gene: TRBV5-5; j_gene: TRBJ1-5; CDR3nt: TGTGCCAGCAGCTTGGTTTTCCCTAATCAGCCCCAGCATTTT; CDR3aa: CASSLVFPNQPQHF
abundance: once; d_gene: NA; v_gene: TRBV5-4; j_gene: TRBJ2-1; CDR3nt: TGTGCCAGCAACCTACTAGGGCTCACGTTCGATGAGCAGTTCTTC; CDR3aa: CASNLLGLTFDEQFF
abundance: few; d_gene: NA; v_gene: TRBV5-1; j_gene: TRBJ1-4; CDR3nt: TGCGCCAGCAGCTTTCAGGGATTGGGATCTAATGAAAAACTGTTTTTT; CDR3aa: CASSFQGLGSNEKLFF
abundance: NA; d_gene: NA; v_gene: TRBV7-2; j_gene: TRBJ2-1; CDR3nt: TGTGCCAGCAGCTTAGGCCCGGATGAGCAGTTCTTC; CDR3aa: CASSLGPDEQFF
abundance: NA; d_gene: TRBD2; v_gene: TRBV11-3; j_gene: TRBJ2-7; CDR3nt: TGTGCCAGCAGCTTAGGGGTGTTGGGGACTAGCTCCTACGAGCAGTACTTC; CDR3aa: CASSLGVLGTSSYEQYF
abundance: once; d_gene: NA; v_gene: TRBV27; j_gene: TRBJ1-1; CDR3nt: TGTGCCAGCATCCGTTGGGGCCAAAGGGCTTTCTTT; CDR3aa: CASIRWGQRAFF
abundance: NA; d_gene: TRBD1; v_gene: TRBV27; j_gene: TRBJ1-2; CDR3nt: TGTGCCAGTGGACAGGACTATGGCTACACCTTC; CDR3aa: CASGQDYGYTF
abundance: NA; d_gene: NA; v_gene: TRBV11-2; j_gene: TRBJ1-6; CDR3nt: TGTGCCAGCAGTAGACAGCCTAATTCACCCCTCCACTTT; CDR3aa: CASSRQPNSPLHF
abundance: NA; d_gene: TRBD1; v_gene: TRBV5-1; j_gene: TRBJ2-7; CDR3nt: TGCGCCAGCGGCTGGAAACCCACCGGGACAGTCACCTCTACTGAGCAGTACTTC; CDR3aa: CASGWKPTGTVTSTEQYF
abundance: NA; d_gene: NA; v_gene: TRBV5-6; j_gene: TRBJ2-3; CDR3nt: TGTGCCAGCAGCTTGTTGAAAGGACATAGCACAGATACGCAGTATTTT; CDR3aa: CASSLLKGHSTDTQYF
abundance: NA; d_gene: NA; v_gene: TRBV27; j_gene: TRBJ1-2; CDR3nt: TGTGCCAGCAGTTTTCGTGGGCTCTATGGCTACACCTTC; CDR3aa: CASSFRGLYGYTF
abundance: NA; d_gene: TRBD2; v_gene: TRBV11-3; j_gene: TRBJ2-7; CDR3nt: TGTGCCAGCAGCTTAGTCCCCCGGGAGGGCCACGAGCAGTACTTC; CDR3aa: CASSLVPREGHEQYF
abundance: once; d_gene: NA; v_gene: TRBV14; j_gene: TRBJ2-2; CDR3nt: TGTGCCAGCAGCCAGGCAATTAATCCCGGGGAGCTGTTTTTT; CDR3aa: CASSQAINPGELFF
abundance: NA; d_gene: TRBD1; v_gene: TRBV7-9; j_gene: TRBJ1-1; CDR3nt: TGTGCCAGCAGCTTGGAAAGGACAGGGCGGACTGAAGCTTTCTTT; CDR3aa: CASSLERTGRTEAFF
abundance: NA; d_gene: TRBD1; v_gene: TRBV7-9; j_gene: TRBJ1-2; CDR3nt: TGTGCCAGCAGCCGGGACAGGATCTATGGCTACACCTTC; CDR3aa: CASSRDRIYGYTF
abundance: few; d_gene: NA; v_gene: TRBV21-1; j_gene: TRBJ2-1; CDR3nt: TGTGCCAGCAGCAAAGCGGCCCTAGCCAATGAGCAGTTCTTC; CDR3aa: CASSKAALANEQFF
abundance: NA; d_gene: NA; v_gene: TRBV3-1/TRBV3-2; j_gene: TRBJ2-3; CDR3nt: TGTGCCAGCAGCCAAGATTCGGTACTCGGTACAGATACGCAGTATTTT; CDR3aa: CASSQDSVLGTDTQYF
abundance: once; d_gene: NA; v_gene: TRBV27; j_gene: TRBJ2-7; CDR3nt: TGTGCCAGCAGTTCCCGGGGTGAGCAGTACTTC; CDR3aa: CASSSRGEQYF